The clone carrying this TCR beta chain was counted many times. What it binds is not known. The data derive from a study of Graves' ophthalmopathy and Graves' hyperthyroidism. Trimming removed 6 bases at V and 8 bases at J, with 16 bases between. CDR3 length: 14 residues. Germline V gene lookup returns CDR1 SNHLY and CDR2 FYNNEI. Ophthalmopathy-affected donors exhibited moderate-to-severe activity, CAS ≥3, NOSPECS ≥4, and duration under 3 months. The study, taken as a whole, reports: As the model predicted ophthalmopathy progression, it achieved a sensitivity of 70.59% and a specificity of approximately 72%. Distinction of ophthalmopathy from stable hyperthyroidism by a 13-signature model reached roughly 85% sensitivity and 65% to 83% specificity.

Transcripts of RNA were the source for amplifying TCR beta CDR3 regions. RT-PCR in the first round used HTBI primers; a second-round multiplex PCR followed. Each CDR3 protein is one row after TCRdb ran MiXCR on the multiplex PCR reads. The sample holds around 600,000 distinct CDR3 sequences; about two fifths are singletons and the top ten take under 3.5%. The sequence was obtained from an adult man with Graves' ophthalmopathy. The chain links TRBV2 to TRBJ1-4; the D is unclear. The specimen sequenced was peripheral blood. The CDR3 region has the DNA TGTGCCAGCAGGCCGAGTTCCTCGGGGGAAAAACTGTTTTTT. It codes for CASRPSSSGEKLFF.